This TCR beta chain was observed in a study of CD8+CD57+ T cells in acquired aplastic anemia. For the study at large: CD4+ and CD8+ cells, once sorted, gave DNA averaging 3.2 ug. The study obtained approximately 11 million reads on average for CD4+ cells from healthy donors. Study results and limitations: Controls and patients did not differ significantly in CD8+ Simpson's diversity. Overlap between patients and controls comprised about 30 CD8+ CDR3 sequences.

TCR beta VDJ and CDR3 profiling used genomic DNA as template. TCRdb re-analysed the reads in MiXCR, keeping a single row per CDR3 protein. The sample carries 150,000 to 200,000 distinct CDR3 sequences, about 47% recorded once. This clonotype was seen many times. Its antigen is not identified. The CDR3 length is 15 residues. Trimming removed 5 bases from V and 5 bases from J; junction bases left unmatched: 9. The germline V gene encodes CDR1 LNHDA and CDR2 SQIVND (reference sequence). The gene calls are TRBV19 and TRBJ1-5, with TRBD1 identical over 7 bases. The sequencing input was sorted CD4+, CD8+, or CD8+CD57+ T cells (not recorded which) from PBMCs. This TCR came from a human donor in good health. The CDR3 DNA follows: TGTGCCAGTAGTGCCCCACAGGGGTCATATCAGCCCCAGCATTTT. Protein sequence: CASSAPQGSYQPQHF.